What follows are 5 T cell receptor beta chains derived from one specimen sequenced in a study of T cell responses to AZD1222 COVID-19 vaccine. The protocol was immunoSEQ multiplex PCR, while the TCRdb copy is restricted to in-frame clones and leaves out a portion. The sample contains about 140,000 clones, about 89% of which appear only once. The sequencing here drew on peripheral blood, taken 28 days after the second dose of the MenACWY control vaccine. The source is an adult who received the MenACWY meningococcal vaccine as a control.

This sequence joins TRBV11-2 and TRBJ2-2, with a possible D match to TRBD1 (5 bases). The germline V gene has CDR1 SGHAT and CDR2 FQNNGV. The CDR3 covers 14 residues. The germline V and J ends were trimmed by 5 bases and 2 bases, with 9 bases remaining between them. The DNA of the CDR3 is TGTGCCAGCAGCCCCGGACAAAACACCGGGGAGCTGTTTTTT. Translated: CASSPGQNTGELFF.

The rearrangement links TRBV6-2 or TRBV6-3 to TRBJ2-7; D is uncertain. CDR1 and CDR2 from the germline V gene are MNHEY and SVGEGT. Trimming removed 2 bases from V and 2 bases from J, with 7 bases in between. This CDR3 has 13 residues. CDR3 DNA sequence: TGTGCCAGCAGTTACGCGCAGCCCTACGAGCAGTACTTC. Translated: CASSYAQPYEQYF.

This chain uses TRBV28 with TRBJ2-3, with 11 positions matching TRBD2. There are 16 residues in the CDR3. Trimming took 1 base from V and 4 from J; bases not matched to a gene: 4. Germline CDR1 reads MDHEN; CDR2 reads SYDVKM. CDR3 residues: CASSLLGLAVADTQYF. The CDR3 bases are TGTGCCAGCAGTTTATTGGGACTAGCGGTCGCAGATACGCAGTATTTT.

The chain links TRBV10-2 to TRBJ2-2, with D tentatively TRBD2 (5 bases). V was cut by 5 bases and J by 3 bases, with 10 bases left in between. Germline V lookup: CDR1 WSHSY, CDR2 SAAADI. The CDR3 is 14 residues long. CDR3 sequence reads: CASSQASHTGELFF. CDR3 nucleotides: TGCGCCAGCAGTCAGGCTAGCCACACCGGGGAGCTGTTTTTT.

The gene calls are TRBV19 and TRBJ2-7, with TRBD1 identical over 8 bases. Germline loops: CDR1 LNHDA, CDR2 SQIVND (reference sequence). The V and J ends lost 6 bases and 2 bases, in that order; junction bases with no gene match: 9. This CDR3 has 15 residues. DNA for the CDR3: TGTGCCAGTAGCCTTAGCGGACAGGGAGCCTACGAGCAGTACTTC. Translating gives CASSLSGQGAYEQYF.